A few counts support the clone carrying this TCR beta chain. Its target is not known. Nucleic acids came from premalignant or tumor cells enriched by macro-dissection. This sample is part of a study of immune evolution from preneoplasia to lung adenocarcinoma. Across the study: HLA loss of heterozygosity: roughly 7.5% AIS, around 16% MIA, more than 25% ADC, none AAH. Study observations and caveats: Normal lung had the highest top T cell clone frequencies. Clonality was highest in normal lung, lower in later-stage lesions apparently.

The method was immunoSEQ multiplex PCR; TCRdb's version includes in-frame clones alone and lacks a portion of them. This sample carries approximately 2,500 clones, around 80% of them seen once, and the ten largest clones take roughly 5.4%. From germline, CDR1 is MNHEY and CDR2 SMNVEV (reference sequence). CDR3 length: 16 amino acids. Trimming removed 0 bases at V and 9 bases at J, with 15 bases between. The receptor comes from a person between 55 and 80 years old with invasive lung adenocarcinoma. The V gene is TRBV27, the J gene TRBJ1-6, with D uncertain. Sequencing input: FFPE invasive lung adenocarcinoma tissue. The CDR3 sequence is CASSLSAGIIGSPLHF. The DNA for the CDR3 is TGTGCCAGCAGTTTATCGGCGGGAATCATCGGTTCACCCCTCCACTTT.